The present T cell receptor beta chain was sequenced within a study of blood T cell repertoires in COVID-19. Germline V CDR1 and CDR2: LGHNA, YNFKEQ. CDR3 size: 14 residues. Trimming cost V 4 bases and J 8 bases; bases outside gene matches: 5. Method: immunoSEQ multiplex PCR; TCRdb's copy keeps in-frame clones and lacks some. This table has about 68,000 clones, about nine tenths appearing once. The chain has TRBV4-2 and TRBJ1-4, with 9 bases matching TRBD1. This TCR was sampled from a man in his fifties or sixties with active COVID-19. Sequenced material: peripheral blood. For the CDR3, the DNA is TGTGCCAGCAGCCGTCGGACAGGGGACGAAAAACTGTTTTTT. Translated: CASSRRTGDEKLFF.